The T cell receptor (beta chain) described here comes from a study of OX40 agonist ivuxolimab in advanced cancers. Baseline, cycle 4 day 1, and cycle 7 day 1 were the blood sampling points. This clone is a singleton in its sample. Trimming took off 3 bases at V and 7 bases at J, with 13 bases between the two ends. This CDR3 has 14 amino acids. Germline V gene data show CDR1 as MNHEY and CDR2 as SMNVEV (reference sequence). Measured with immunoSEQ multiplex PCR; TCRdb has only the in-frame clones, and not every one. The sample contains around 50,000 clones, approximately 78% of which appear only once. The sequence was obtained from an adult with an advanced solid tumor such as melanoma, head and neck, liver or kidney cancer. The chain is built from TRBV27 and TRBJ2-1; TRBD2 might be the D (5 bases). The sample consisted of CD4+ or CD8+ T cells sorted from blood, taken in a trial of the OX40 agonist ivuxolimab. The CDR3 protein is CASSFVGLDNEQFF. DNA for the CDR3: TGTGCCAGCAGTTTTGTCGGACTCGATAATGAGCAGTTCTTC.